This T cell receptor (beta chain) was retrieved from a study of blood T cell repertoires in COVID-19. In the study overall: Acute and convalescent COVID-19 samples came from the United States, Italy and Spain. PBMCs, B-cell-depleted T cells, or T cells provided the cDNA or gDNA that made up the material.

The authors' processing: Cell counts per sample came from amplifying reference gene primers. Only in-frame clones appear in the TCRdb table, and some are missing; sequencing was by immunoSEQ multiplex PCR. D and trimming were read from the DNA, whereas the V and J calls and clone size are those reported in that table. The sample shows about 78,000 clones, around nine tenths of them seen only once. J lost 4 bases, V lost 3 bases, and 4 bases had no gene match. Germline V gives CDR1 LNHDA, CDR2 SQIVND (reference sequence). This CDR3 has 14 amino acids. The specimen was peripheral blood. This chain joins TRBV19 and TRBJ1-1; 8 bases agree with TRBD1. This clonotype was obtained from a woman at least 80 years old with active or convalescent COVID-19. CDR3 residues: CASSIGQGGTEAFF. The CDR3 nucleotides read TGTGCCAGTAGTATTGGACAGGGCGGCACTGAAGCTTTCTTT.